At least ten counts were recorded for the clone carrying this T cell receptor (beta chain). The authors prepared the TCRbeta library with unique molecular identifiers. TCRdb called the PCR reads again in MiXCR, with one record for every CDR3 protein. The data hold some 200,000 distinct CDR3 sequences, with just over 14% observed a single time. These data are taken from a study of T-cell reconstitution after alpha-beta-depleted transplantation in children. V was cut by 3 bases and J by 2 bases, with 11 bases left in between. The CDR3 extends over 13 amino acids. Looked up from germline, CDR1 is SQVTM and CDR2 is ANQGSEA.

The starting material was PBMCs from the stem cell graft donor, obtained from the stem cell graft. The rearrangement uses TRBV29-1 and TRBJ2-7, with a weak D call TRBD1 (5 bases). The receptor was derived from a human donor who donated a stem cell graft to a child with acute lymphoblastic leukemia. The CDR3 protein is CSVDGASTYEQYF. Written as DNA, the CDR3 is TGCAGCGTTGATGGGGCTTCAACCTACGAGCAGTACTTC.